This T cell receptor (beta chain) is drawn from a study of blood T cell repertoires in COVID-19. Study at large: Sources were T cells, B-cell-depleted T cells, or PBMCs; the material itself was cDNA or gDNA.

The Seattle site enrolled patients during active infection and followed them longitudinally. Sequencing used immunoSEQ multiplex PCR; TCRdb keeps in-frame clones, though not all of them. The sample carries about 290,000 clones, roughly 90% recorded once. Germline loops: CDR1 ENHRY, CDR2 SYGVKD. CDR3 length: 16 residues. The germline V and J ends were trimmed by 0 bases and 3 bases, with 12 bases remaining between them. The V call is TRBV10-3, the J call TRBJ1-5; D is uncertain. The origin of this receptor is a woman in her twenties or thirties with COVID-19, enrolled during active disease. Sequencing used peripheral blood. CDR3 amino acids: CAISESGGRYNQPQHF. The CDR3 DNA reads as TGTGCCATCAGTGAGTCGGGCGGGAGGTACAATCAGCCCCAGCATTTT.